One and the same sample provided the 10 T cell receptor beta chains below, sequenced in a study of blood T cell repertoires in COVID-19 (dated by TCRdb to 2020 to 2021). Library construction relied on the immunoSEQ multiplex PCR assay. TCRdb stores this immuneACCESS table with in-frame sequences only. Part of the clones is absent; in the studies checked, under half of the shortfall reflects unresolved V genes, and no reason is known for the rest. The sample profile shows about 100,000 clones; about 85% of them were found once. The ten top clones hold 9.5% to 15% of the sample. The material sequenced was peripheral blood. These receptors originate from a human donor in a cohort sampled during active COVID-19.

The rearrangement links TRBV7-9 to TRBJ2-7, with 9 bases aligning to TRBD1. This CDR3 comprises 15 residues. The V gene end was trimmed by 5 bases and the J gene end by 2 bases; junction bases not matched to a gene: 7. Germline-derived CDR1 and CDR2 are SEHNR and FQNEAQ (reference sequence). CDR3 region: CASSPGQGLAYEQYF. CDR3 nucleotide sequence: TGTGCCAGCAGCCCGGGACAGGGACTTGCCTACGAGCAGTACTTC.

As concerns this clone: At one of its ends the junction is not consistent with the germline gene, which may arise from a read error. The chain joins TRBV5-1 to TRBJ1-3, with 9 bases identical to TRBD1. This CDR3 is built from 14 residues. The germline V gene has CDR1 SGHRS and CDR2 YFSETQ. The CDR3 sequence is CASSGTGSENTIYF. Written as DNA, the CDR3 is TGCGCCAGCAGCGGGACAGGGTCTGAAAACACCATATATTTT.

V and J are TRBV21-1 and TRBJ1-2. TRBV21-1 corresponds to a pseudogene. The length of the CDR3 is 15 residues. CDR3 in DNA: TGTGCCAGCAGCAAAGGGGGGGAGTTGAGTTATGGCTACACCTTC. This sequence encodes CASSKGGELSYGYTF.

The chain's CDR3 is CASSRHRGGEYEQYF. CDR3 coding DNA: TGCGCCAGCAGCCGCCACCGCGGCGGAGAGTACGAGCAGTACTTC. This sequence joins TRBV4-3 and TRBJ2-7; D is unclear. The CDR3 covers 15 residues. CDR1 LGHNA and CDR2 YSLEER come from the germline V gene. Deletions cut 4 bases from V and 4 bases from J, with 17 bases between.

The V gene is TRBV12-3 or TRBV12-4, the J gene TRBJ2-3; 7 bases are a match to TRBD2. This CDR3 region has 13 residues. Trimming cost V 5 bases and J 3 bases; bases outside gene matches: 2. CDR3 in DNA: TGTGCCAGCAGTGGGGGGGTGACAGATACGCAGTATTTT. Amino acid sequence: CASSGGVTDTQYF.

The J gene is TRBJ2-5, the V gene TRBV10-2, with 8 bases fitting TRBD2. J was trimmed by 4 bases and V by 6 bases; bases with no gene match: 10. The V gene's germline CDR1 is WSHSY and CDR2 SAAADI. This CDR3 contains 15 residues. CDR3 sequence: CASRDLRGGRETQYF. In DNA form, the CDR3 reads TGCGCCAGCAGGGACTTACGGGGGGGCAGAGAGACCCAGTACTTC.

This clone was observed a handful of times. The chain combines TRBV5-8 with TRBJ2-5; 7 nucleotides agree with TRBD1. V shed 4 bases, J shed 1 base, and the junction held 4 bases outside the gene matches. CDR1 SGHTS and CDR2 YDEGEE come from the germline V gene. This CDR3 region has 14 residues. The CDR3 DNA reads TGTGCCAGCAGCACGGGACAGCTCCAAGAGACCCAGTACTTC. Its protein is CASSTGQLQETQYF.

CDR3 DNA: TGTGCCAGCAGTCGATTGGGACAGGGCGAGAACACTGAAGCTTTCTTT. This encodes CASSRLGQGENTEAFF. The gene calls are TRBV6-6 and TRBJ1-1; 9 bases match TRBD1. This CDR3 has 16 residues. The junction had 8 bases not matched to a gene; V was cut back by 5 bases and J by 1 base. CDR1 MNHNY and CDR2 SVGAGI come from the germline V gene (reference sequence).

There are a few counts of this clone. The rearrangement joins TRBV5-4 to TRBJ1-2, with no clear D. V dropped 4 bases and J dropped 8 bases, with 21 bases sitting between them. Germline V gives CDR1 SGHNT, CDR2 YYREEE (reference sequence). The CDR3 runs 15 residues. CDR3 in amino acids: CASSPREAGGVGYTF. DNA of the CDR3: TGTGCCAGCAGCCCGCGAGAGGCGGGTGGGGTGGGCTACACCTTC.

The J gene is TRBJ2-7, the V gene TRBV4-3; 8 bases match TRBD2. The CDR3 is 16 amino acids. V lost 0 bases, J lost 0 bases, and 4 bases stayed unmatched. Germline V lookup: CDR1 LGHNA, CDR2 YSLEER. This CDR3 is CASSQELAVSSYEQYF. The CDR3 DNA reads as TGCGCCAGCAGCCAAGAACTAGCGGTAAGCTCCTACGAGCAGTACTTC.